This note documents a single TCR beta chain sequence. V lost 3 bases and J 3 bases, leaving 11 bases between the germline ends. The CDR3 totals 14 residues. Germline assignment: CDR1 KGHSH and CDR2 LQKENI. The data stem from a study of blood T cell repertoires in COVID-19. As for the study in general: The United States, Italy and Spain provided the acute and convalescent COVID-19 samples.

TCRdb's copy holds only in-frame clones and misses some; the assay was immunoSEQ multiplex PCR. The repertoire holds fewer than 200,000 clones, with 80% to 85% as singletons. Sequencing used peripheral blood. The genes are TRBV18 and TRBJ1-1; D remains unclear. The sequence derives from a man between 65 and 85 years old with active or convalescent COVID-19. CDR3 bases: TGTGCCAGCTCACCGACGGACTGGGACACTGAAGCTTTCTTT. Protein product: CASSPTDWDTEAFF.